There are a few counts of the clone carrying this T cell receptor (beta chain). The antigen is not known. This specimen comes from a study of human T cells and chemical hapten exposure. The wider study: Mostly female, the patients presented with alopecia areata, totalis or universalis. Findings and limits, study-wide: Counts of expanded TCRs at PT1 were positively correlated with patch test score. Donors' alopecia may make their immune response differ from healthy people's.

TCRdb re-called the RACE reads through MiXCR, storing one row per CDR3 protein. Found here are fewer than 130,000 distinct CDR3 sequences, more than 9.5% of them singletons; the top ten hold roughly 3.3%. Time point of the sample: patch test 1, 2 weeks after DPC sensitization. Treatment meaning: therapeutic diphenylcyclopropenone sensitization with weekly scalp DPC. Germline V CDR1 and CDR2: SGDLS, YYNGEE. The trim removed 0 bases at V and 4 bases at J, leaving 7 bases unmatched. The CDR3 has 17 residues. This chain connects TRBV9 to TRBJ2-4; 10 bases map to TRBD2. The source of this sequence is a woman between 35 and 50 years old with alopecia areata. Some clones in this sample may be carry-over from other donors' samples. Sequencing used whole blood, obtained in connection with sensitization to the hapten diphenylcyclopropenone (DPC). The CDR3 sequence is CASSVAATAGGKNIQYF. CDR3 DNA: TGTGCCAGCAGCGTAGCGGCTACAGCGGGGGGGAAAAACATTCAGTACTTC.